The rows below give T cell receptor beta chains drawn from one sample of a study of T-cell reconstitution after alpha-beta-depleted transplantation in children. TCRdb ran MiXCR on the PCR reads and lists one entry per CDR3 protein. The sample carries 100,000 or so distinct CDR3 sequences, more than 9% recorded once. The sequencing used PBMCs from the stem cell graft donor, collected from the stem cell graft. These receptors were taken from a human donor who donated a stem cell graft to a child with inherited bone marrow failure. The CDR3 runs from the conserved cysteine through the conserved F or W. D genes are given only for firm matches. A clone size is listed for some rows: how often the clone was seen (once, few, many), or a class if it is expanded.

d_call: -; clone_size: many; v_call: TRBV6-5; cdr3_aa: CASSYSTSRTQYF
d_call: -; clone_size: many; v_call: TRBV7-2; cdr3_aa: CASSAVVGWGTKTQYF
d_call: TRBD2; clone_size: -; v_call: TRBV10-3; cdr3_aa: CAISRLAGARGGNEQFF
d_call: -; clone_size: many; v_call: TRBV5-1; cdr3_aa: CASSLMRNQETQYF
d_call: TRBD1; clone_size: -; v_call: TRBV11-2; cdr3_aa: CASSSRGLQETQYF
d_call: TRBD1; clone_size: many; v_call: TRBV27; cdr3_aa: CASSYRGGEQPQHF
d_call: -; clone_size: many; v_call: TRBV10-3; cdr3_aa: CAISESGPFWGAKNQPQHF
d_call: TRBD1; clone_size: many; v_call: TRBV20-1; cdr3_aa: CSARDQQGVGGYTF
d_call: -; clone_size: many; v_call: TRBV7-8; cdr3_aa: CASSLWLNEKLFF
d_call: -; clone_size: -; v_call: TRBV15; cdr3_aa: CATSREADRSYGYTF
d_call: -; clone_size: many; v_call: TRBV7-2; cdr3_aa: CASSLVRGANYGYTF
d_call: -; clone_size: many; v_call: TRBV5-1; cdr3_aa: CASSRGTETNYGYTF
d_call: TRBD2; clone_size: many; v_call: TRBV7-2; cdr3_aa: CASSRGLWETQYF
d_call: -; clone_size: many; v_call: TRBV5-1; cdr3_aa: CASSLESGVTEAFF
d_call: -; clone_size: many; v_call: TRBV6-2/TRBV6-3; cdr3_aa: CASSYRKGRQSYEQYF
d_call: -; clone_size: many; v_call: TRBV5-1; cdr3_aa: CASSLAEGQPQHF
d_call: -; clone_size: -; v_call: TRBV2; cdr3_aa: CASSLRGRGGYTF
d_call: -; clone_size: many; v_call: TRBV20-1; cdr3_aa: CSARVLGGPGLTQYF
d_call: -; clone_size: once; v_call: TRBV4-3; cdr3_aa: CASSQDHRADTQYF
d_call: -; clone_size: few; v_call: TRBV20-1; cdr3_aa: CSARDWSDYNSPLHF
d_call: TRBD1; clone_size: few; v_call: TRBV12-3/TRBV12-4; cdr3_aa: CASSLWDREGTDTQYF
d_call: TRBD2; clone_size: many; v_call: TRBV4-2; cdr3_aa: CASSQAPGLAGGPHTGELFF
d_call: -; clone_size: many; v_call: TRBV5-1; cdr3_aa: CASCSVDRQETQYF
d_call: TRBD2; clone_size: many; v_call: TRBV5-1; cdr3_aa: CASSFGLAGEGNTGELFF
d_call: -; clone_size: many; v_call: TRBV11-3; cdr3_aa: CASSFRAGELFF
d_call: -; clone_size: many; v_call: TRBV5-1; cdr3_aa: CASSFLETQYF
d_call: -; clone_size: many; v_call: TRBV15; cdr3_aa: CATSRDSAQAADTQYF
d_call: TRBD2; clone_size: many; v_call: TRBV5-1; cdr3_aa: CASSSTGGGSTGELFF
d_call: -; clone_size: many; v_call: TRBV28; cdr3_aa: CASSSDKYEQYF
d_call: -; clone_size: -; v_call: TRBV3-1; cdr3_aa: CASSQGGFGTDTQYF
d_call: -; clone_size: once; v_call: TRBV11-2; cdr3_aa: CASSLEFGELFF
d_call: TRBD2; clone_size: few; v_call: TRBV2; cdr3_aa: CASSELAGDKGFLF
d_call: TRBD2; clone_size: few; v_call: TRBV13; cdr3_aa: CASSSRTSGTWGEQFF
d_call: TRBD1; clone_size: many; v_call: TRBV11-2; cdr3_aa: CATGTGVKDTQYF
d_call: TRBD1; clone_size: many; v_call: TRBV28; cdr3_aa: CASSLVGTGRNQPQHF
d_call: TRBD1; clone_size: many; v_call: TRBV3-1; cdr3_aa: CASTPGRGLWEQYF
d_call: -; clone_size: many; v_call: TRBV5-6; cdr3_aa: CASSFTGFEAFF
d_call: -; clone_size: many; v_call: TRBV29-1; cdr3_aa: CSVRASYEQYF
d_call: TRBD1; clone_size: -; v_call: TRBV29-1; cdr3_aa: CSVSPGGSDYGYTF
d_call: -; clone_size: -; v_call: TRBV20-1; cdr3_aa: CSARLTGDSPLHF
d_call: -; clone_size: -; v_call: TRBV7-2; cdr3_aa: CASSVRVSSTEAFF
d_call: -; clone_size: many; v_call: TRBV10-3; cdr3_aa: CATQAGTGAFF
d_call: -; clone_size: many; v_call: TRBV9; cdr3_aa: CASSADDRPGRQPQHF
d_call: -; clone_size: many; v_call: TRBV9; cdr3_aa: CASSARGVTATDTQYF
d_call: TRBD1; clone_size: few; v_call: TRBV7-2; cdr3_aa: CASSSDRGNQPQHF
d_call: -; clone_size: many; v_call: TRBV4-2; cdr3_aa: CASSKRTHPSTDTQYF
d_call: TRBD2; clone_size: many; v_call: TRBV3-1; cdr3_aa: CASSRAGGPYNEQFF
d_call: TRBD1; clone_size: many; v_call: TRBV25-1; cdr3_aa: CASSEVHLDRGQETQYF
d_call: -; clone_size: few; v_call: TRBV6-1; cdr3_aa: CASSENGSGGNQPQHF
d_call: TRBD1; clone_size: -; v_call: TRBV5-1; cdr3_aa: CASSSGQENTGELFF
d_call: -; clone_size: many; v_call: TRBV4-3; cdr3_aa: CASSQEGPGHQETQYF
d_call: -; clone_size: many; v_call: TRBV20-1; cdr3_aa: CSASLLVETDTQYF
d_call: TRBD2; clone_size: many; v_call: TRBV7-2; cdr3_aa: CAIKASGRGTDTQYF
d_call: TRBD1; clone_size: -; v_call: TRBV7-3; cdr3_aa: CASSLQGASEQFF
d_call: -; clone_size: -; v_call: TRBV19; cdr3_aa: CASSILGAAFF
d_call: -; clone_size: many; v_call: TRBV5-1; cdr3_aa: CASSLGQGRDEQYF
d_call: TRBD2; clone_size: many; v_call: TRBV20-1; cdr3_aa: CSARASGRASYEQYF
d_call: -; clone_size: many; v_call: TRBV5-1; cdr3_aa: CASSPAGATRGETQYF
d_call: -; clone_size: many; v_call: TRBV27; cdr3_aa: CASSLNPGNNQPQHF